The 10 T cell receptor beta chains below all came from one sample that was sequenced in a study of T cell responses to AZD1222 COVID-19 vaccine. Measured with immunoSEQ multiplex PCR; TCRdb has only the in-frame clones, and not every one. The top ten hold under 1.5% of the sample, which has around 80,000 clones, 83% seen once. The specimen comprised peripheral blood, sampled 28 days after the second AZD1222 dose. The receptors derive from an adult who received the AZD1222 COVID-19 vaccine.

This clone was seen at least ten times. The V gene is TRBV4-1, the J gene TRBJ1-3; no definite D call. Germline-derived CDR1 and CDR2 are MGHRA and YSYEKL. The CDR3 covers 13 residues. The ends were cut back, 0 bases at V and 7 bases at J, with 7 bases in the middle. CDR3 DNA sequence: TGCGCCAGCAGCCAAGATCCTTGGAACACCATATATTTT. Protein product: CASSQDPWNTIYF.

This clone has more than one count but fewer than ten. This chain connects TRBV7-9 to TRBJ2-4; either TRBD1 or TRBD2 may supply D (5 bases each). The CDR3 extends over 14 amino acids. V gave up 3 bases and J gave up 10 bases, with 16 bases separating them. Germline V gene data show CDR1 as SEHNR and CDR2 as FQNEAQ (reference sequence). CDR3 DNA sequence: TGTGCCAGCAGCTTCGCTGGGGGAGAGGATATTCAGTACTTC. Protein: CASSFAGGEDIQYF.

The genes are TRBV5-1 and TRBJ1-4, with D hard to call. Trimming shortened V by 2 bases and J by 4 bases, and 9 bases separated the two germline ends. Germline V gene lookup returns CDR1 SGHRS and CDR2 YFSETQ. The CDR3 has 14 residues. The CDR3 sequence is CASSLNGGNEKLFF. CDR3 in DNA: TGCGCCAGCAGCTTAAATGGTGGTAATGAAAAACTGTTTTTT.

V and J are TRBV6-5 and TRBJ1-6; maybe TRBD1 (5 bases). Germline CDR1 MNHEY, CDR2 SVGAGI. V was shortened by 4 bases and J by 7 bases, with 8 bases between the two germline ends. The CDR3 covers 13 residues. The CDR3 nucleotides are TGTGCCAGCAGTTGGGGCGGGAATTCACCCCTCCACTTT. This sequence encodes CASSWGGNSPLHF.

The chain employs TRBV28 and TRBJ2-7; D might be TRBD2 (6 bases). CDR1 and CDR2 from the germline V gene are MDHEN and SYDVKM. V was pared by 6 bases and J by 0 bases, with 18 bases between. The CDR3 loop spans 16 amino acids. DNA for the CDR3: TGTGCCAGCAGCCCCCCTGGGGGGAGGAGCTCCTACGAGCAGTACTTC. This codes for CASSPPGGRSSYEQYF.

This clone was picked up one time. This chain connects TRBV19 to TRBJ1-5, with TRBD1 matching 9 bases. This CDR3 has 15 amino acids. Germline CDR1 and CDR2: LNHDA and SQIVND (reference sequence). The ends lost 0 bases at V and 9 bases at J; junction bases unmatched: 6. In nucleotides, the CDR3 is TGTGCCAGTAGTATAGAGGGGACAGGGAAAAGGCCCCAGCATTTT. It specifies CASSIEGTGKRPQHF.

V usage is TRBV19 and J usage is TRBJ2-7; D is perhaps TRBD1 (5 bases). The CDR3 has 14 amino acids. V dropped 3 bases and J dropped 0 bases, with 9 bases sitting between them. CDR1 and CDR2 (germline): LNHDA, SQIVND (reference sequence). The CDR3 DNA reads TGTGCCAGTAGTATTCACAGGAGCTCCTACGAGCAGTACTTC. Its protein is CASSIHRSSYEQYF.

The chain carries TRBV10-3 and TRBJ2-5, with 10 positions matching TRBD2. V shed 4 bases and J 5 bases; nucleotides not matched to a gene: 10. This CDR3 spans 16 amino acids. Germline V gene sequence: CDR1 ENHRY, CDR2 SYGVKD. CDR3 DNA: TGTGCCATCAGTGCCGATAGGACTAGCGGTGGGGAGACCCAGTACTTC. This encodes CAISADRTSGGETQYF.

V gene TRBV11-2 combines with J gene TRBJ1-2; the D gene is possibly TRBD1 (5 bases). Trimming took 1 base from V and 2 from J, leaving 11 bases between them. Looked up from germline, CDR1 is SGHAT and CDR2 is FQNNGV. The CDR3 extends over 15 amino acids. The DNA of the CDR3 is TGTGCCAGCAGCTTAGCTCGACAGAGAAACTATGGCTACACCTTC. Residues: CASSLARQRNYGYTF.

This clone showed up just once. The rearrangement joins TRBV4-2 to TRBJ1-5; D gene uncertain. The CDR3 is 12 residues long. Germline V lookup: CDR1 LGHNA, CDR2 YNFKEQ. Trimming shortened V by 0 bases and J by 7 bases, and 4 bases separated the two germline ends. The CDR3 bases are TGTGCCAGCAGCCAAGAGGACCAGCCCCAGCATTTT. This encodes CASSQEDQPQHF.